These T cell receptor beta chains were read from a single sample in a study of blood T cell repertoires in COVID-19. Repertoires were generated with immunoSEQ multiplex PCR, while TCRdb's copy carries only in-frame clones and drops some. Here the sample spans under 150,000 clones, around 85% being singletons. The specimen sequenced was peripheral blood. These receptors were obtained from a woman aged 55-69 years with COVID-19, enrolled during active disease. CDR3s include the opening cysteine and the closing phenylalanine or tryptophan. The order of the fields is V gene, D gene, clone size, J gene, CDR3 DNA, CDR3 protein. D genes are given only for firm matches. Clone size is given for some rows only: seen once, a few or many times, or a class if the clone is expanded.

TRBV27,TRBD2,once,TRBJ2-2,TGTGCCAGCAAATGGACTAGCGGGGGCCCCACCGGGGAGCTGTTTTTT,CASKWTSGGPTGELFF
TRBV6-5,TRBD1,-,TRBJ2-3,TGTGCCAGCAGTTACTCCTCAGGGGGCGGGGTGGATACGCAGTATTTT,CASSYSSGGGVDTQYF
TRBV29-1,TRBD2,-,TRBJ2-1,TGCAGCGTTCTGGGAGCGGGGCCCAATGAGCAGTTCTTC,CSVLGAGPNEQFF
TRBV10-3,TRBD1,-,TRBJ1-5,TGTGCCATCAGTGCGGGGACAGGGGAGCTTCCCCAGCATTTT,CAISAGTGELPQHF
TRBV7-2,TRBD2,-,TRBJ2-1,TGTGCCAGCAGCTTAGTAGCGGGACTATCCGACGAGCAGTTCTTC,CASSLVAGLSDEQFF
TRBV27,-,-,TRBJ2-7,TGTGCCAGCAGTTTAGGGACTCGGAGCTACGAGCAGTACTTC,CASSLGTRSYEQYF
TRBV7-3,-,-,TRBJ2-2,TGTGCCAGCAGCTTAAGCCCTTTCCCGGGGGGCGCCGTGAACACCGGGGAGCTGTTTTTT,CASSLSPFPGGAVNTGELFF
TRBV30,TRBD2,-,TRBJ2-3,TGTGCCTGGGGAAAGAGGCGGGGGGCGGCAGATACGCAGTATTTT,CAWGKRRGAADTQYF
TRBV27,-,-,TRBJ1-5,TGTGCCAGCAGTCCCCTGGGTAGGGGGCCCCAGCATTTT,CASSPLGRGPQHF
TRBV13,TRBD1,-,TRBJ1-1,TGTGCCAGCAGCTTGAGGACAGGTAACACTGAAGCTTTCTTT,CASSLRTGNTEAFF
TRBV7-8,-,-,TRBJ2-4,TGTGCCAGCAGCTTAGACGACTATGGGATTCAGTACTTC,CASSLDDYGIQYF
TRBV6-2/TRBV6-3,TRBD1,-,TRBJ2-1,TGTGCCAGCAGTTTACCCTCGTGGACAGGGAAGGACAATGAGCAGTTCTTC,CASSLPSWTGKDNEQFF
TRBV19,-,-,TRBJ2-2,TGTGCCGCTCGCCGGCCGAAGGGGCACGCCGGGGAGCTGTTTTTT,CAARRPKGHAGELFF
TRBV21-1,-,-,TRBJ2-3,TGTGCCAGCAGCTCAGGGTCAGATACGCAGTATTTT,CASSSGSDTQYF
TRBV5-1,TRBD2,-,TRBJ2-5,TGCGCCAGCAGCTTGCGACTGACTAGCCGGGAGACCCAGTACTTC,CASSLRLTSRETQYF
TRBV30,-,-,TRBJ1-1,TGTGCCTGGAATACACAGGTTGAAGCTTTCTTT,CAWNTQVEAFF
TRBV5-1,-,-,TRBJ2-5,TGCGCCAGCAGATTGGACCAGGAAGAGACCCAGTACTTC,CASRLDQEETQYF
TRBV19,TRBD2,-,TRBJ2-7,TGTGCCAGTAGTCTGGGGCAATTCGGGACTAGTCCCGGCGAGCAGTACTTC,CASSLGQFGTSPGEQYF
TRBV18,TRBD2,-,TRBJ2-3,TGTGCCAGCTCACTAACCAAGACTAGCGGGGGGGCCTTGATATCTACGCAGTATTTT,CASSLTKTSGGALISTQYF
TRBV19,-,-,TRBJ1-5,TGTGCCAGTAGTATGTGGGGCGGGACCAGCAATCAGCCCCAGCATTTT,CASSMWGGTSNQPQHF
TRBV19,-,-,TRBJ1-5,TGTGCCAGTTCAGGGGGCAATCAGCCCCAGCATTTT,CASSGGNQPQHF
TRBV4-3,-,-,TRBJ1-6,TGCGCCAGCAGCCAAGATCGTGGGGGCATCCCCCTCCACTTT,CASSQDRGGIPLHF
TRBV27,TRBD1,-,TRBJ2-7,TGTGCCAGCAGTTCCAGCCCGGGACAGGGTTTCGAGCAGTACTTC,CASSSSPGQGFEQYF
TRBV6-5,TRBD1,-,TRBJ2-3,TGTGCCAGCACGGGACAGGGTTATAATACGCAGTATTTT,CASTGQGYNTQYF
TRBV7-6,-,-,TRBJ2-1,TGTGCCAGCAGCTCGCCGAGGAGGCAGTTCTTC,CASSSPRRQFF
TRBV2,-,-,TRBJ1-1,TGTGCCAGCAGCCTCCAGAACTACGGACTGGCAGGCCTAGGTGAAGCTTTCTTT,CASSLQNYGLAGLGEAFF
TRBV5-1,TRBD1,-,TRBJ1-6,TGCGCCAGCAGCACAGACAGGGGGCAACAATCACCCCTCCACTTT,CASSTDRGQQSPLHF
TRBV19,-,-,TRBJ1-1,TGTGCCAGTAAAGCACGCTCTTCGAACACTGAAGCTTTCTTT,CASKARSSNTEAFF
TRBV27,TRBD2,-,TRBJ2-7,TGTGCCAGCAGTTTGGCGGGAGGTGGCTACGAGCAGTACTTC,CASSLAGGGYEQYF
TRBV5-1,TRBD1,-,TRBJ1-4,TGCGCCAGCAGCTTAATGACAGGGGGAGATGAAAAACTGTTTTTT,CASSLMTGGDEKLFF
TRBV7-2,-,-,TRBJ1-3,TGTGCCAGCAGCCCGAGCCCGGGCTCTGGAAACACCATATATTTT,CASSPSPGSGNTIYF
TRBV20-1,-,-,TRBJ1-2,TGCAGCGTGAAACAGAACTATGGCTACACCTTC,CSVKQNYGYTF
TRBV11-2,-,-,TRBJ2-3,TGTGCCAGCAGCTCCAACCGGGAGTTCACAGATACGCAGTATTTT,CASSSNREFTDTQYF
TRBV3-1/TRBV3-2,-,-,TRBJ2-5,TGTGCCAGCAGCCTCCAGCAGGCTTGGGTGGGAGAGACCCAGTACTTC,CASSLQQAWVGETQYF
TRBV30,-,-,TRBJ1-1,TGTGCCTGGTCCCTTCCCTCAGGGGTTAAGAACACTGAAGCTTTCTTT,CAWSLPSGVKNTEAFF
TRBV3-1/TRBV3-2,-,-,TRBJ2-3,TGTGCCAGCAGCCAAGATCTAGGGGGGGCTAGCACAGATACGCAGTATTTT,CASSQDLGGASTDTQYF
TRBV11-2,TRBD1,-,TRBJ2-2,TGTGCCACCTCGAGAGTTAGCGGAGGACAGGGATACACCGGGGAGCTGTTTTTT,CATSRVSGGQGYTGELFF
TRBV7-8,TRBD2,-,TRBJ2-3,TGTGCCAGCAGCCACCAGCGGGGGCCGGGGGATACGCAGTATTTT,CASSHQRGPGDTQYF
TRBV29-1,-,-,TRBJ2-7,TGCAGCGCCCAAGGGACGCGGGAATCTCCCTACGAGCAGTACTTC,CSAQGTRESPYEQYF
TRBV7-3,-,-,TRBJ2-5,TGTGCCAGCAGCCTCGACTTCGACGGGACCCAGTACTTC,CASSLDFDGTQYF
TRBV11-2,-,-,TRBJ1-6,TGTGCCAGCAGCTTAGACGCGGAGGGCTCACCCCTCCACTTT,CASSLDAEGSPLHF
TRBV6-5,TRBD2,-,TRBJ2-7,TGTGCCAGCAGTTCTGAAGCGGGGGGGAGATACGAGCAGTACTTC,CASSSEAGGRYEQYF
TRBV4-2,-,-,TRBJ2-7,TGTGCCAGCAGCCTGCAGGGGGAGGACGAGCAGTACTTC,CASSLQGEDEQYF
TRBV19,TRBD1,-,TRBJ2-7,TGTGCCAGTAGTATCTGGGCGGGGACAGGGGGCTACGAGCAGTACTTC,CASSIWAGTGGYEQYF
TRBV7-2,TRBD1,-,TRBJ2-7,TGTGCCAGCAGCACAAGCCGGGACAGGGCTTACGAGCAGTACTTC,CASSTSRDRAYEQYF
TRBV2,-,-,TRBJ1-2,TGTGCCAGCAGTGTTTTACAGGCGGACTATGGCTACACCTTC,CASSVLQADYGYTF
TRBV2,-,once,TRBJ2-3,TGTGCCAGGGGACTGGGGAGGAGCACAGATACGCAGTATTTT,CARGLGRSTDTQYF
TRBV5-1,-,-,TRBJ1-2,TGCGCCAGCAGCTTGGACAGGGCGGTCTATGGCTACACCTTC,CASSLDRAVYGYTF
TRBV28,TRBD1,-,TRBJ2-2,TGTGCCAGCAGCCCAGACAGGGGGCAGGACACCGGGGAGCTGTTTTTT,CASSPDRGQDTGELFF
TRBV7-2,-,-,TRBJ2-2,TGTGCCAGCAGTTCTAGAGTTGACGGGGAGCTGTTTTTT,CASSSRVDGELFF
TRBV3-1/TRBV3-2,TRBD1,-,TRBJ1-5,TGTGCCAGCAGCGGACAGGGGAATCAGCCCCAGCATTTT,CASSGQGNQPQHF
TRBV20-1,TRBD2,-,TRBJ2-3,TGCAGTGCTAGTAAGCGGGGGGGCGCAGATACGCAGTATTTT,CSASKRGGADTQYF
TRBV7-6,TRBD2,-,TRBJ2-1,TGTGCCAGCAGCTTAGTGGCTAGCGGGGGGACCTACAATGAGCAGTTCTTC,CASSLVASGGTYNEQFF
TRBV18,TRBD1,few,TRBJ2-7,TGTGCCAGCTCAACTTCGGGACAGCCTTACGAGCAGTACTTC,CASSTSGQPYEQYF
TRBV29-1,-,-,TRBJ1-1,TGCAGCGTCAGGGGTACTGAAGCTTTCTTT,CSVRGTEAFF